These 20 T cell receptor beta chains came from one sample sequenced in a study of blood T cell repertoires in COVID-19. TCRdb keeps only in-frame clones here, not all; method: immunoSEQ multiplex PCR. The table lists hundreds of thousands of clones, 85% of them singletons. The sequenced sample was PBMCs or T cells enriched from blood (not recorded which). These receptors came from a woman in her twenties or thirties who had been exposed to COVID-19.

The rearrangement joins TRBV27 to TRBJ2-7, with TRBD2 identical over 10 bases. The V gene's germline CDR1 is MNHEY and CDR2 SMNVEV (reference sequence). This CDR3 spans 18 amino acids. J was trimmed by 7 bases and V by 2 bases; bases with no gene match: 17. The DNA of the CDR3 is TGTGCCAGCAGTTTACGAGGTAGCGGGGGGACCACACCGGGTGAGCAGTACTTC. Translation gives CASSLRGSGGTTPGEQYF.

This chain's CDR3 is CASSQERSGANQPQHF. The CDR3 bases are TGCGCCAGCAGCCAAGAAAGGTCAGGGGCTAATCAGCCCCAGCATTTT. The chain recombines TRBV4-1 with TRBJ1-5, with D possibly being TRBD1 (6 bases). The germline V gene encodes CDR1 MGHRA and CDR2 YSYEKL. This CDR3 has 16 amino acids. V lost 0 bases to trimming and J lost 4 bases, with 13 bases between them.

V is TRBV5-1 and J is TRBJ2-5, with 7 bases aligning to TRBD2. The length of the CDR3 is 14 residues. Trimming at V came to 0 bases and at J to 4 bases, leaving 3 bases not matched to a gene. Germline V gives CDR1 SGHRS, CDR2 YFSETQ. CDR3 residues: CASSLAPGGETQYF. For the CDR3, the DNA is TGCGCCAGCAGCTTGGCCCCGGGGGGAGAGACCCAGTACTTC.

Written as DNA, the CDR3 is TGTGCCAGCAGCCCAAGAATGACAGAAACCCCCTACAATGAGCAGTTCTTC. This translates into CASSPRMTETPYNEQFF. The chain recombines TRBV11-3 with TRBJ2-1, with D possibly matching TRBD1 (5 bases). The CDR3 has 17 amino acids. V gave up 5 bases and J gave up 2 bases, with 19 bases separating them. CDR1 is SGHNT, CDR2 YENEEA, per germline.

This chain uses TRBV12-3 or TRBV12-4 with TRBJ2-7, with 9 bases that match TRBD2. This CDR3 is 12 amino acids long. The V segment lost 7 bases and the J segment 5 bases; nucleotides outside the gene matches: 3. CDR3 in amino acids: CASIGLANEQYF. In DNA, the CDR3 is TGTGCCAGCATAGGACTAGCGAACGAGCAGTACTTC.

This chain uses TRBV2 with TRBJ2-4; TRBD2 aligns across 7 bases. CDR1 is SNHLY, CDR2 FYNNEI, per germline. The CDR3 covers 15 residues. With V trimmed by 1 base and J by 0 bases, 0 bases remained unmatched. The CDR3 loop is CASSEERGAKNIQYF. CDR3 bases: TGTGCCAGCAGTGAAGAGCGGGGAGCCAAAAACATTCAGTACTTC.

The rearrangement joins TRBV9 to TRBJ2-1, with 10 nucleotides matching TRBD2. V shed 0 bases and J 7 bases; nucleotides not matched to a gene: 7. The CDR3 spans 16 residues. The V gene's germline CDR1 is SGDLS and CDR2 YYNGEE. The CDR3 here is CASSVAASGRRNEQFF. Here the CDR3 DNA reads TGTGCCAGCAGCGTAGCGGCTAGCGGGAGACGGAATGAGCAGTTCTTC.

V usage is TRBV18 and J usage is TRBJ1-1; possible D gene TRBD1, 6 bases. This CDR3 comprises 14 residues. CDR1 is KGHSH, CDR2 LQKENI, per germline. V was cut by 6 bases and J by 2 bases, with 13 bases left in between. CDR3 nucleotide sequence: TGTGCCAGCTCGATTACCGGGACAAACACTGAAGCTTTCTTT. Amino acid sequence: CASSITGTNTEAFF.

CDR3 region: CASSLSPGVRYGYTF. The CDR3 DNA is TGTGCCAGCAGTTTATCCCCAGGGGTCCGCTATGGCTACACCTTC. The chain is built from TRBV28 and TRBJ1-2; tentative D call: TRBD1 (6 bases). Germline loops: CDR1 MDHEN, CDR2 SYDVKM. V was shortened by 1 base and J by 4 bases, with 13 bases between the two germline ends. The CDR3 runs 15 residues.

In this sample, this clone turned up a few times. The V and J genes are TRBV5-1 and TRBJ1-2; 8 bases line up with TRBD1. The germline V gene encodes CDR1 SGHRS and CDR2 YFSETQ. CDR3 length equals 14 residues. The trim removed 3 bases at V and 8 bases at J, leaving 9 bases unmatched. DNA of the CDR3: TGCGCCAGCAGCTCCGGCAGGGGGCTTGAGGGCTACACCTTC. Translating gives CASSSGRGLEGYTF.

CDR3 bases: TGTGCTACGGGACAGGCCCCTGGAAACACCATATATTTT. Residues: CATGQAPGNTIYF. The gene calls are TRBV7-7 and TRBJ1-3; 8 bases fit TRBD1. CDR1 is SSHAT, CDR2 FNYEAQ, per germline (reference sequence). This CDR3 is built from 13 residues. The full variable domain, with the rest looked up from reference TRBV7-7 and TRBJ1-3, is GAGVSQSPRYKVTKRGQDVTLRCDPISSHATLYWYQQALGQGPEFLTYFNYEAQPDKSGLPSDRFSAERPEGSISTLTIQRTEQRDSAMYRCATGQAPGNTIYFGEGSWLTVV.

This sequence joins TRBV7-6 and TRBJ2-2; TRBD2 matches at 10 bases. The CDR3 sequence is 15 residues long. The junction had 8 bases not matched to a gene; V was cut back by 9 bases and J by 4 bases. Per germline, CDR1 SGHVS and CDR2 FNYEAQ. The CDR3 nucleotides read TGTGCCAGTACACCGGGACTAGCGTCCACCGGGGAGCTGTTTTTT. This translates into CASTPGLASTGELFF.

The chain couples TRBV11-2 to TRBJ1-2; TRBD1 matches at 8 bases. V lost 4 bases, J lost 4 bases, and 5 bases stayed unmatched. Germline V CDR1 and CDR2: SGHAT, FQNNGV. CDR3 length equals 14 residues. CDR3 bases: TGTGCCAGCAGCTCCGGACAGGGAGGCTATGGCTACACCTTC. Its translation is CASSSGQGGYGYTF.

This clone occurred once. The gene calls are TRBV28 and TRBJ2-7, with 10 positions matching TRBD1. The CDR3 loop spans 13 amino acids. Trimming took 6 bases from V and 3 from J; bases not matched to a gene: 2. CDR1 and CDR2 (germline): MDHEN, SYDVKM. CDR3 sequence (DNA): TGTGCCAGCAGGGGACAGGGGTTCTACGAGCAGTACTTC. It specifies CASRGQGFYEQYF.

In this sample, this clone turned up a few times. The chain uses TRBV11-2 and TRBJ1-3; D is undetermined. CDR1 and CDR2 (germline): SGHAT, FQNNGV. The length of the CDR3 is 15 residues. V was cut by 1 base and J by 0 bases, with 7 bases left in between. In DNA, the CDR3 is TGTGCCAGCAGCTTAGGAGCTCACTCTGGAAACACCATATATTTT. It is translated as CASSLGAHSGNTIYF.

The chain uses TRBV7-2 and TRBJ2-2; D gene ambiguous. Between the trimmed V and J ends, which lost 7 bases and 3 bases, there was a span of 12 bases. The V gene's germline CDR1 is SGHTA and CDR2 FQGNSA. The CDR3 sequence is 14 residues long. CDR3 amino acids: CASTLLEYTGELFF. The CDR3 coding sequence is TGTGCCAGCACCCTTTTGGAGTACACCGGGGAGCTGTTTTTT. Together with reference TRBV7-2 and TRBJ2-2, the CDR3 gives the full variable domain: GAGVSQSPSNKVTEKGKDVELRCDPISGHTALYWYRQSLGQGLEFLIYFQGNSAPDKSGLPSDRFSAERTGGSVSTLTIQRTQQEDSAVYLCASTLLEYTGELFFGEGSRLTVL.

The chain carries TRBV6-2 or TRBV6-3 and TRBJ2-2, with D possibly matching TRBD2 (6 bases). V lost 5 bases to trimming and J lost 6 bases, with 7 bases between them. The CDR3 totals 12 residues. Germline lookup yields CDR1 MNHEY and CDR2 SVGEGT. The CDR3 DNA reads TGTGCCAGCAGTCCGGGGGCCGGGGAGCTGTTTTTT. Encoded protein: CASSPGAGELFF.

The chain links TRBV12-3 or TRBV12-4 to TRBJ2-5; TRBD1 matches 9 bases. V trimming: 5 bases; J trimming: 5 bases; junction bases outside the gene matches: 0. There are 12 residues in the CDR3. CDR3 DNA: TGTGCCAGCAGTGGGACAGGGGAGACCCAGTACTTC. Its translation is CASSGTGETQYF.

The rearrangement uses TRBV4-3 and TRBJ1-4, with TRBD1 identical over 10 bases. Germline values: CDR1 LGHNA, CDR2 YSLEER. The J segment lost 8 bases and the V segment lost 2 bases, leaving 8 bases of the junction unmatched. The CDR3 extends over 16 amino acids. CDR3 loop: CASSQRQGAGGEKLFF. The DNA of the CDR3 is TGCGCCAGCAGCCAAAGACAGGGGGCGGGAGGGGAAAAACTGTTTTTT.

The chain carries TRBV7-2 and TRBJ2-2; possibly TRBD1 for D (5 bases). V shed 2 bases and J shed 2 bases, with 15 bases lying between them. Germline CDR1 reads SGHTA; CDR2 reads FQGNSA. The CDR3 is 17 amino acids. The CDR3 spells CASSLRGSRPNTGELFF. Written as DNA, the CDR3 is TGTGCCAGCAGCTTAAGGGGCTCACGACCTAACACCGGGGAGCTGTTTTTT.